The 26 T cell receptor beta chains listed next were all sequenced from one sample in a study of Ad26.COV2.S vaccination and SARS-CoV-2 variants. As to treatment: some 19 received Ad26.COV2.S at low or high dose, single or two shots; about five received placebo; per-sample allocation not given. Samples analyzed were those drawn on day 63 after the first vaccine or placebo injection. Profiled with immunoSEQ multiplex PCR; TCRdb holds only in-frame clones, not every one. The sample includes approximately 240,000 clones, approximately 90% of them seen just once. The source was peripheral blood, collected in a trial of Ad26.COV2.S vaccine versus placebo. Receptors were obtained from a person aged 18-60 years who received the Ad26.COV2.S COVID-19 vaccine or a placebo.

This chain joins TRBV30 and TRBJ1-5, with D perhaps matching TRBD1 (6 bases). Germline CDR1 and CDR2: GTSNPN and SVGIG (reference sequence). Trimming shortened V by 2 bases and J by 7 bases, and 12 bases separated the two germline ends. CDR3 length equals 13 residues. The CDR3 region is CAWSSRGEQPQHF. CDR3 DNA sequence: TGTGCCTGGAGTAGCAGGGGAGAACAGCCCCAGCATTTT.

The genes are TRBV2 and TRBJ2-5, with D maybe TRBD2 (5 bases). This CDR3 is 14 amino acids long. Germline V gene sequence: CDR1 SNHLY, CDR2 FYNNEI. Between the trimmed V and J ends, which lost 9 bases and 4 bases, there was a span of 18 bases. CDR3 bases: TGTGCCAGTGGTTGGACTGACGCCCCAGAGACCCAGTACTTC. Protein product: CASGWTDAPETQYF.

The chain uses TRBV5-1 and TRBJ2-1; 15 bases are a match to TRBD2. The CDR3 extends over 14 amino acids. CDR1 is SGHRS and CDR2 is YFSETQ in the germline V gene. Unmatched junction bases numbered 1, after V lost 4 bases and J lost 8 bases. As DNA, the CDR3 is TGCGCCAGCAGCCGGACTAGCGGGAGGGATGAGCAGTTCTTC. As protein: CASSRTSGRDEQFF.

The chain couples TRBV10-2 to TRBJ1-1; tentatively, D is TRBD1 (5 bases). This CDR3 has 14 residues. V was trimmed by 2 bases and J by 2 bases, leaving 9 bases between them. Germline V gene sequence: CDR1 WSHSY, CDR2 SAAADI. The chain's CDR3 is CASSEGGGNTEAFF. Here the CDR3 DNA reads TGCGCCAGCAGTGAGGGCGGGGGAAACACTGAAGCTTTCTTT.

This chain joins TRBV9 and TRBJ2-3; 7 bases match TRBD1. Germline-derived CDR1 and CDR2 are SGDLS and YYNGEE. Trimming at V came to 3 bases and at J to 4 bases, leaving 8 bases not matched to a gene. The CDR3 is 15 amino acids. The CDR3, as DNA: TGTGCCAGCAGCGCGACAGGGATCTTTGCAGATACGCAGTATTTT. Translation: CASSATGIFADTQYF.

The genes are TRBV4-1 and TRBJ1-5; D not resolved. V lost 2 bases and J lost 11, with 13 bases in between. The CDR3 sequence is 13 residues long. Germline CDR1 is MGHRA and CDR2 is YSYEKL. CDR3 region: CASSQISERAQHF. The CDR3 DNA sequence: TGCGCCAGCAGCCAAATATCCGAACGGGCCCAGCATTTT.

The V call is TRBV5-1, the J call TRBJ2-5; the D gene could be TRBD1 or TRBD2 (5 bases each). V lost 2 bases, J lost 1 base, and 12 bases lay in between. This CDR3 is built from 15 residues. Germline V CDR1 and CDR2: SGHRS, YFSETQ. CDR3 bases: TGCGCCAGCAGCTTTGGTCGAGGGGCCCAAGAGACCCAGTACTTC. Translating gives CASSFGRGAQETQYF.

CDR3 protein: CASSQVAGGENIQYF. The CDR3 bases are TGTGCCAGCAGCCAAGTAGCAGGTGGTGAAAACATTCAGTACTTC. The V gene is TRBV3-1 (or the pseudogene TRBV3-2), the J gene TRBJ2-4, with no clear D. This CDR3 is built from 15 residues. Germline values: CDR1 LGHDT, CDR2 YNNKEL (reference sequence). V was pared by 1 base and J by 5 bases, with 12 bases between.

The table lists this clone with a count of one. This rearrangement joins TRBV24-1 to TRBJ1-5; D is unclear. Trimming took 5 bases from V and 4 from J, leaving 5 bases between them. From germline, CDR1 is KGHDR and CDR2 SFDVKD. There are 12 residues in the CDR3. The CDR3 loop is CATSVGNQPQHF. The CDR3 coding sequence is TGTGCCACCAGTGTGGGGAATCAGCCCCAGCATTTT.

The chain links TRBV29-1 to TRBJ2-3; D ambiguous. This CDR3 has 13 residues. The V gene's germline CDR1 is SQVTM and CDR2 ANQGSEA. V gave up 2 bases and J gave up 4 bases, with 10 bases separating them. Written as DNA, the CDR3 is TGCAGCGTTGAACGGTTTTATCCAGATACGCAGTATTTT. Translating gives CSVERFYPDTQYF.

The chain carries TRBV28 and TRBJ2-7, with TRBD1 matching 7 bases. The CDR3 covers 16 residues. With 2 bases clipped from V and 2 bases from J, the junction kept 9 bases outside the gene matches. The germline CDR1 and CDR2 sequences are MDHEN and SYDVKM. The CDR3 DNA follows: TGTGCCAGCAGTTTAAAGGGTGGGACAGAGACCTACGAGCAGTACTTC. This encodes CASSLKGGTETYEQYF.

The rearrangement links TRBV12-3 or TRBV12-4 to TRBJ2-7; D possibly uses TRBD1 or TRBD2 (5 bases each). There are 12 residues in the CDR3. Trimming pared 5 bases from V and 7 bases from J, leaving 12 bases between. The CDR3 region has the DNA TGTGCCAGCAGTCCGGACTGGGGGGAGCAGTACTTC. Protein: CASSPDWGEQYF.

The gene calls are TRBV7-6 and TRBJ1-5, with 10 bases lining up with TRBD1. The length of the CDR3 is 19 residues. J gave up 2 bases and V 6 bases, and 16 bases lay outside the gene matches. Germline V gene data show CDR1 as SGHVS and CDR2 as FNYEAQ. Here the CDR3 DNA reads TGTGCCAGCAGTCCCAGTTCGGGACAGGGGCACGGGGGCAATCAGCCCCAGCATTTT. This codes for CASSPSSGQGHGGNQPQHF.

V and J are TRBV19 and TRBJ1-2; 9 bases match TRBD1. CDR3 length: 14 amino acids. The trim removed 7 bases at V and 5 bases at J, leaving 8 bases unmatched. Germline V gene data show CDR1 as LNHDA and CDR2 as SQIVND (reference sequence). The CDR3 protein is CASTFGQGFYGYTF. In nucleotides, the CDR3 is TGTGCCAGTACCTTTGGACAGGGGTTTTATGGCTACACCTTC. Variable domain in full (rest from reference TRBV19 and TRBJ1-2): DGGITQSPKYLFRKEGQNVTLSCEQNLNHDAMYWYRQDPGQGLRLIYYSQIVNDFQKGDIAEGYSVSREKKESFPLTVTSAQKNPTAFYLCASTFGQGFYGYTFGSGTRLTVV.

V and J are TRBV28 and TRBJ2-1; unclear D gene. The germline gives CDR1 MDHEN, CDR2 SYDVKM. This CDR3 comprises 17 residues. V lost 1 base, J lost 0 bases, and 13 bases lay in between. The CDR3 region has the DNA TGTGCCAGCAGTTTATCGAGTAGCCCAAGCTCCTACAATGAGCAGTTCTTC. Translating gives CASSLSSSPSSYNEQFF.

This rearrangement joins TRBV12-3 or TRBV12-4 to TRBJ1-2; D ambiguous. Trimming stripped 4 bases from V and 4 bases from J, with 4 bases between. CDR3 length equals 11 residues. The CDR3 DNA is TGTGCCAGCAGTTCCCTCTATGGCTACACCTTC. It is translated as CASSSLYGYTF.

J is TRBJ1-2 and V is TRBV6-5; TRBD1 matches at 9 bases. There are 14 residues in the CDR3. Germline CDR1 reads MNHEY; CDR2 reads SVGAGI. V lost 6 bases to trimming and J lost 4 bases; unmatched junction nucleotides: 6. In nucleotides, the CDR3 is TGTGCCAGCAGCCCCCCGGACAGGGGCTATGGCTACACCTTC. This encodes CASSPPDRGYGYTF.

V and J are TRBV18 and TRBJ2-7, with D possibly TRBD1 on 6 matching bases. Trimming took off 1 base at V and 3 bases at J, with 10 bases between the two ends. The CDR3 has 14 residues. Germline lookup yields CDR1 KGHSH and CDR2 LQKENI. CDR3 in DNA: TGTGCCAGCTCACCACTCCCAGGGGACTACGAGCAGTACTTC. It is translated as CASSPLPGDYEQYF.

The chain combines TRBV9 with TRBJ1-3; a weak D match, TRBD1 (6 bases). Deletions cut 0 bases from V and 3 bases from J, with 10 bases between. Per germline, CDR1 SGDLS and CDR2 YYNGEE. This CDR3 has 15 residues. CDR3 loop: CASSVEGGFGNTIYF. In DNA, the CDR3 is TGTGCCAGCAGCGTAGAGGGGGGCTTTGGAAACACCATATATTTT.

CDR3 DNA: TGCAGCGTTGAAACGCGGGAAGGGTGGACTTACGAGCAGTACTTC. Its translation is CSVETREGWTYEQYF. The genes are TRBV29-1 and TRBJ2-7; the D gene is possibly TRBD2 (6 bases). Trimming cost V 2 bases and J 4 bases, with 18 bases left between them. The CDR3 totals 15 residues. Per germline, CDR1 SQVTM and CDR2 ANQGSEA.

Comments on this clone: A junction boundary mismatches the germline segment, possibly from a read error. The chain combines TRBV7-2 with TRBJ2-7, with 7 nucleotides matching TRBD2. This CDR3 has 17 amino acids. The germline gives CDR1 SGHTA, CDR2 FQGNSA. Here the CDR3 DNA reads TGTGCCAGCAGGTTAGGCCCGAGCGCGGGGGTAGCCTACGAGCAGTACTTC. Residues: CASRLGPSAGVAYEQYF.

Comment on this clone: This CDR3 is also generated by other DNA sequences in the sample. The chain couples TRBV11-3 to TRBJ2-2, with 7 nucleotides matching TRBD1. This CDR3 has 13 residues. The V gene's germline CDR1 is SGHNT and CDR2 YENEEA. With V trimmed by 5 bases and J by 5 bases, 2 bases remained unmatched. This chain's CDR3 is CASSLQGTGELFF. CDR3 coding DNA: TGTGCCAGCAGCCTACAGGGGACCGGGGAGCTGTTTTTT.

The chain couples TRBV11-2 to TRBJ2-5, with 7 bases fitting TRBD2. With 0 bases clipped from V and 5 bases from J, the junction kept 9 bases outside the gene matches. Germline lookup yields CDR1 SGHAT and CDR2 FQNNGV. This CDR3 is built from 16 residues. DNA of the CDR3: TGTGCCAGCAGCTTAGATCGGGCTAGCGGAGTGGAGACCCAGTACTTC. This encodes CASSLDRASGVETQYF.

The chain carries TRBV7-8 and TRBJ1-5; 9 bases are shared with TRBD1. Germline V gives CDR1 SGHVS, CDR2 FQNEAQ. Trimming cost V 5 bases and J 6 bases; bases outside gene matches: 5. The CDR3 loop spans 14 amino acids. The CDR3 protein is CASSRTGEGQPQHF. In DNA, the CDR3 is TGTGCCAGCAGCCGGACAGGGGAAGGTCAGCCCCAGCATTTT.

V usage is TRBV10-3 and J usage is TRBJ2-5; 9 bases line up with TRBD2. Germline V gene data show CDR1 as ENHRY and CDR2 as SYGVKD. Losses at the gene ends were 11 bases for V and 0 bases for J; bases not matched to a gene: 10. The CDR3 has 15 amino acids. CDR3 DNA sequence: TGTGCCTCCCGAGGGCTAGCGGGGTACCAAGAGACCCAGTACTTC. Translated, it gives CASRGLAGYQETQYF.

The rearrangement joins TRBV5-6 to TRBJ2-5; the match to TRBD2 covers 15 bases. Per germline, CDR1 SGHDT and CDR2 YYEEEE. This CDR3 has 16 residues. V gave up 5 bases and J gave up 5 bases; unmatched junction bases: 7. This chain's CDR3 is CASSGLAGGLRETQYF. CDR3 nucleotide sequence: TGTGCCAGCAGTGGACTAGCGGGAGGGCTTAGGGAGACCCAGTACTTC. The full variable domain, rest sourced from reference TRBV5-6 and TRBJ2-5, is DAGVTQSPTHLIKTRGQQVTLRCSPKSGHDTVSWYQQALGQGPQFIFQYYEEEERQRGNFPDRFSGHQFPNYSSELNVNALLLGDSALYLCASSGLAGGLRETQYFGPGTRLLVL.